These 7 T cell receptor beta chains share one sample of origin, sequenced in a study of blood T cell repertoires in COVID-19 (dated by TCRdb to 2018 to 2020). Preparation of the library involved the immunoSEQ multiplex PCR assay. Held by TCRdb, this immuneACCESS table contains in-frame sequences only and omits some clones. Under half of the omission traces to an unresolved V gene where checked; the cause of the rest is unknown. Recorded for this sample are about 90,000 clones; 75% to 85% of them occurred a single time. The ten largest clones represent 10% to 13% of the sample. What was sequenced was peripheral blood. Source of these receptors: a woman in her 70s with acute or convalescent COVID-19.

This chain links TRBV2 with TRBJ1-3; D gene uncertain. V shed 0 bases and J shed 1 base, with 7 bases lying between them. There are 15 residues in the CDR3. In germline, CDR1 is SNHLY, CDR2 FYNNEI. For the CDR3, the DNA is TGTGCCAGCAGTGAAGCAAGCGGGTCTGGAAACACCATATATTTT. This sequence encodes CASSEASGSGNTIYF.

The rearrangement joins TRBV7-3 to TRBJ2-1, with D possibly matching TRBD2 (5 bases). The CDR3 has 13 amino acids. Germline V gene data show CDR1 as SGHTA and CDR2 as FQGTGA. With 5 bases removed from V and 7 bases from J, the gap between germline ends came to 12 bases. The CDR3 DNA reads TGTGCCAGCAGCCCGTCGACGGGAAATGAGCAGTTCTTC. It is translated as CASSPSTGNEQFF.

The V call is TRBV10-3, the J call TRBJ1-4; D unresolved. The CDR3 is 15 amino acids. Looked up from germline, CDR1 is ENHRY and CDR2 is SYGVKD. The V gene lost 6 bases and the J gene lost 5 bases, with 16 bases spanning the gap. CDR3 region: CAIRASAGKNEKLFF. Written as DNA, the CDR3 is TGTGCCATCAGGGCCTCCGCCGGGAAAAATGAAAAACTGTTTTTT.

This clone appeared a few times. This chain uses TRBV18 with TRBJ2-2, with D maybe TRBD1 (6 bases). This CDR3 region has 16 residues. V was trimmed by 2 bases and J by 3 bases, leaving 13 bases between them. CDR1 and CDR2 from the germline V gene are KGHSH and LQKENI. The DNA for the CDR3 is TGTGCCAGCTCACCATCTAACAGGGACGACACCGGGGAGCTGTTTTTT. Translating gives CASSPSNRDDTGELFF.

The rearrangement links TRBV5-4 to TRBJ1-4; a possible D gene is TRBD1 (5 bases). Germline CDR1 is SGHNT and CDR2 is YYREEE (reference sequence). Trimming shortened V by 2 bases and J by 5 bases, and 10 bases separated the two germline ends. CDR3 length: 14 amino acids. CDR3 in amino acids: CASSFGQENEKLFF. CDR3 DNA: TGTGCCAGCAGCTTTGGACAAGAAAATGAAAAACTGTTTTTT. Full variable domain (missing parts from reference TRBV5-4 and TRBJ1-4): ETGVTQSPTHLIKTRGQQVTLRCSSQSGHNTVSWYQQALGQGPQFIFQYYREEENGRGNFPPRFSGLQFPNYSSELNVNALELDDSALYLCASSFGQENEKLFFGSGTQLSVL.

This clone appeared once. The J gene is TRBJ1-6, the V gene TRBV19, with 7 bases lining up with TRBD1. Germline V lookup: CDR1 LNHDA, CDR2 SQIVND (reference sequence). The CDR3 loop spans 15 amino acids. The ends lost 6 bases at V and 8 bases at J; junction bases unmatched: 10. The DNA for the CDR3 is TGTGCCAGTAGGAGAACAGGGGAAAGGGATTCACCCCTCCACTTT. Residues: CASRRTGERDSPLHF.

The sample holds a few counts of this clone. The CDR3 loop reads CASSPQEGLAGEQFF. CDR3 coding DNA: TGTGCCAGCAGCCCACAGGAGGGGCTAGCGGGAGAGCAGTTCTTC. The V and J genes are TRBV7-2 and TRBJ2-1; TRBD2 matches at 9 bases. The length of the CDR3 is 15 residues. Per germline, CDR1 SGHTA and CDR2 FQGNSA. V dropped 5 bases and J dropped 10; count of bases not matched to a gene: 12. Full variable domain (missing parts from reference TRBV7-2 and TRBJ2-1): GAGVSQSPSNKVTEKGKDVELRCDPISGHTALYWYRQSLGQGLEFLIYFQGNSAPDKSGLPSDRFSAERTGGSVSTLTIQRTQQEDSAVYLCASSPQEGLAGEQFFGPGTRLTVL.